The sample holds a few counts of the clone carrying this T cell receptor (beta chain). The antigen remains undetermined. A TCRbeta library incorporating unique molecular identifiers was prepared. TCRdb reanalysed the PCR reads using MiXCR and keeps one entry per CDR3 protein. The sample has fewer than 550,000 distinct CDR3 sequences; around 15% are singletons. Per the germline V gene, CDR1 is MNHEY and CDR2 is SVGEGT. The junction had 5 bases not matched to a gene; V was cut back by 5 bases and J by 14 bases. CDR3 length equals 11 residues. This entry is derived from a study of T-cell reconstitution after alpha-beta-depleted transplantation in children. Study-wide results and caveats: Once a year had passed after transplant, T-cell counts and diversity came mostly from newly produced T cells. For some patients, TCRbeta diversity was high at day 60 because of recipient T cells and thymic progenitors that survived. The study reportedly traced alpha-beta T cells about two months after transplant to several hundred expanded graft clones.

Here the sequenced sample was PBMCs, mostly from graft donor cells, taken 360 days after TCRalphabeta/CD19-depleted stem cell transplant. This receptor was taken from a boy under two years old who had a stem cell transplant for Wiskott-Aldrich syndrome, so the T cells may come from the graft donor. The genes are TRBV6-2 or TRBV6-3 and TRBJ1-5, with TRBD1 identical over 8 bases. The CDR3 loop is CASSTGTGEHF. Written as DNA, the CDR3 is TGTGCCAGCAGTACGGGGACAGGAGAGCATTTT.